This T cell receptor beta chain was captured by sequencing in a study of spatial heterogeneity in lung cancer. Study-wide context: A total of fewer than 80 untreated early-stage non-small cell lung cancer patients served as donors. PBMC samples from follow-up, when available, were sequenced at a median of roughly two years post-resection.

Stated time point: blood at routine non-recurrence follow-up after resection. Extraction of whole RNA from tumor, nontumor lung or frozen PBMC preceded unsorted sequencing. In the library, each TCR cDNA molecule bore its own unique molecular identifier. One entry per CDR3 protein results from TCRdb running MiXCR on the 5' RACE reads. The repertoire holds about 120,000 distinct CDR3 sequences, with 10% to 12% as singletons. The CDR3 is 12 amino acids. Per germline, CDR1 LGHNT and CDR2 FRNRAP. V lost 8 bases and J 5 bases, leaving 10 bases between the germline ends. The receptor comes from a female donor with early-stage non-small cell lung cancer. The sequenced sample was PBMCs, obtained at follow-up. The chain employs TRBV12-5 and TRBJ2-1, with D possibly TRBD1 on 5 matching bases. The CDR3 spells CASKGFNNEQFF. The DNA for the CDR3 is TGTGCTAGTAAGGGGTTTAACAATGAGCAGTTCTTC.